The 10 T cell receptor beta chains in this list originate from one sample, sequenced in a study of T cells in Graves' hyperthyroidism and ophthalmopathy. RNA transcripts provided the source from which TCR beta CDR3 regions were amplified. Using the HTBI primer set, a first-round RT-PCR was run on the TCR CDR3. Each CDR3 protein gets one entry after TCRdb re-called the multiplex PCR reads with MiXCR. The sample yields under 500,000 distinct CDR3 sequences, more than 13% seen once. The source material was blood. These receptors were collected from a man aged 45-65 years with Graves' ophthalmopathy.

There are a few counts of this clonotype. The V call is TRBV6-1, the J call TRBJ1-2; possibly TRBD1 for D (6 bases). The V and J ends lost 2 bases and 4 bases respectively, with 17 bases between them. There are 16 residues in the CDR3. Germline lookup yields CDR1 MNHNS and CDR2 SASEGT. The CDR3, as DNA: TGTGCCAGCAGTGAACTCGTAGCAGGGGCCCCCTATGGCTACACCTTC. Its protein is CASSELVAGAPYGYTF.

This clonotype was observed a few times. The chain couples TRBV28 to TRBJ2-7; no definite D call. CDR1 and CDR2 from the germline V gene are MDHEN and SYDVKM. Deletions cut 5 bases from V and 6 bases from J, with 14 bases between. The CDR3 is made up of 13 amino acids. The CDR3, as DNA: TGTGCCAGCAGTGCAGGTGGGCGGAGCGAGCAGTACTTC. Its protein product is CASSAGGRSEQYF.

This clonotype was recorded many times. The J gene is TRBJ2-2, the V gene TRBV2; 9 bases line up with TRBD2. The CDR3 extends over 16 amino acids. Unmatched junction bases numbered 14, after V lost 8 bases and J lost 7 bases. Germline-derived CDR1 and CDR2 are SNHLY and FYNNEI. The CDR3 DNA sequence: TGTGCCAGCTCCCGGGCGGGGGGGCGGATGATCGGGGAGCTGTTTTTT. The encoded protein is CASSRAGGRMIGELFF.

Regarding this clonotype: It is likely a read error, because the conserved phenylalanine at the end of the CDR3 is missing. This sequence joins TRBV4-1 and TRBJ2-7, with 10 nucleotides matching TRBD2. Germline lookup yields CDR1 MGHRA and CDR2 YSYEKL. CDR3 length: 17 residues. The junction had 15 bases not matched to a gene; V was cut back by 4 bases and J by 6 bases. The CDR3 nucleotides read TGCGCCAGCAGCCCGTCAAGCCCGGGACTAGCGTTGATCGAGCAGTACCTC. Its translation is CASSPSSPGLALIEQYL.

This clonotype was found many times. The genes are TRBV7-2 and TRBJ1-2; D is unresolved. CDR1 SGHTA and CDR2 FQGNSA come from the germline V gene. The length of the CDR3 is 16 residues. Trimming removed 3 bases at V and 1 base at J, with 15 bases between. In DNA, the CDR3 is TGTGCCAGCAGCTTGCTTGGCTCGGGAAGTAACTATGGCTACACCTTC. Translating it yields CASSLLGSGSNYGYTF.

Many counts were recorded for this clonotype. The chain joins TRBV30 to TRBJ2-1; 11 nucleotides match TRBD2. The CDR3 is made up of 16 amino acids. Germline values: CDR1 GTSNPN, CDR2 SVGIG (reference sequence). V was clipped by 5 bases and J by 5 bases; unmatched bases: 11. DNA of the CDR3: TGTGCCTGGGCCCAACCCCGACTAGCGGGAAACAATGAGCAGTTCTTC. Residues: CAWAQPRLAGNNEQFF.

There are many counts of this clonotype. This rearrangement joins TRBV28 to TRBJ2-6; TRBD1 matches at 8 bases. This CDR3 spans 15 amino acids. Germline V gene data show CDR1 as MDHEN and CDR2 as SYDVKM. Trimming cost V 7 bases and J 3 bases; bases outside gene matches: 5. CDR3 region: CASTQGAVGANVLTF. CDR3 sequence (DNA): TGTGCCAGCACGCAGGGGGCTGTTGGGGCCAACGTCCTGACTTTC.

This clonotype was detected a few times. This CDR3 reads CASSSGGPITDTQYF. CDR3 nucleotides: TGTGCCAGCAGTTCCGGAGGGCCTATCACAGATACGCAGTATTTT. This chain joins TRBV6-1 and TRBJ2-3; the D gene is possibly TRBD2 (6 bases). CDR3 size: 15 residues. Germline lookup yields CDR1 MNHNS and CDR2 SASEGT. Trimming pared 5 bases from V and 2 bases from J, leaving 14 bases between.

Many counts were recorded for this clonotype. The V and J genes are TRBV5-1 and TRBJ2-1; 11 bases are shared with TRBD2. Trimming removed 0 bases from V and 5 bases from J; junction bases left unmatched: 4. CDR1 and CDR2 (germline): SGHRS, YFSETQ. This CDR3 spans 16 amino acids. The CDR3 DNA is TGCGCCAGCAGCTTGGCAGGACTAGCGGGCAACAATGAGCAGTTCTTC. Translating gives CASSLAGLAGNNEQFF. The variable domain in full, completed from reference TRBV5-1 and TRBJ2-1, reads KAGVTQTPRYLIKTRGQQVTLSCSPISGHRSVSWYQQTPGQGLQFLFEYFSETQRNKGNFPGRFSGRQFSNSRSEMNVSTLELGDSALYLCASSLAGLAGNNEQFFGPGTRLTVL.

The CDR3 loop is CASSLGQSRDEQFF. The CDR3, as DNA: TGTGCCAGCAGCTTAGGACAATCGAGGGATGAGCAGTTCTTC. The chain joins TRBV7-2 to TRBJ2-1; D is possibly TRBD2 (5 bases). The V end lost 1 base, the J end lost 8 bases, and 12 bases lay between the germline ends. Germline lookup yields CDR1 SGHTA and CDR2 FQGNSA. The CDR3 consists of 14 residues.